The 8 T cell receptor beta chains below all came from one sample that was sequenced in a study of graft-versus-host responses after intestinal transplantation. TCRdb's table, derived via immunoSEQ multiplex PCR, lists solely in-frame clones and lacks some. Among 40,000 or so clones listed, roughly 86% were seen once. Source: PBMCs, taken 260 to 270 days after transplant. The receptors originated from a human patient who received an intestinal transplant, so some T cells may come from the graft donor.

As to this clone: Distinct nucleotide sequences in the sample also encode this CDR3. The genes are TRBV5-1 and TRBJ2-5; D call uncertain. The germline gives CDR1 SGHRS, CDR2 YFSETQ. The CDR3 runs to 11 residues. The germline V and J ends were trimmed by 2 bases and 2 bases, with 1 base remaining between them. The CDR3 region has the DNA TGCGCCAGCAGCTTACAAGAGACCCAGTACTTC. This codes for CASSLQETQYF.

The rearrangement links TRBV6-1 to TRBJ2-5; a weak D match, TRBD2 (6 bases). CDR1 is MNHNS and CDR2 is SASEGT in the germline V gene. The CDR3 extends over 14 amino acids. With 6 bases removed from V and 5 bases from J, the gap between germline ends came to 16 bases. CDR3 DNA sequence: TGTGCCAGCAGAGCTCTGGGACTTGGGGAGACCCAGTACTTC. Translating gives CASRALGLGETQYF.

This chain joins TRBV9 and TRBJ2-3, with 11 nucleotides matching TRBD2. The CDR3 covers 16 residues. Germline V gene data show CDR1 as SGDLS and CDR2 as YYNGEE. Unmatched junction bases numbered 4, after V lost 0 bases and J lost 4 bases. CDR3 region: CASSVGLAGLADTQYF. Here the CDR3 DNA reads TGTGCCAGCAGCGTAGGACTAGCGGGGTTAGCAGATACGCAGTATTTT. The full variable domain, rest sourced from reference TRBV9 and TRBJ2-3, is DSGVTQTPKHLITATGQRVTLRCSPRSGDLSVYWYQQSLDQGLQFLIQYYNGEERAKGNILERFSAQQFPDLHSELNLSSLELGDSALYFCASSVGLAGLADTQYFGPGTRLTVL.

In DNA form, the CDR3 reads TGCGCCAGCAGTTATGATACCGGACAGGGCGGCCCTGAAGCTTTCTTT. Protein sequence: CASSYDTGQGGPEAFF. The genes are TRBV5-1 and TRBJ1-1; 8 nucleotides line up with TRBD1. This CDR3 has 16 residues. Germline V gene lookup returns CDR1 SGHRS and CDR2 YFSETQ. Trimming took 5 bases from V and 6 from J; bases not matched to a gene: 15.

The chain has TRBV4-1 and TRBJ2-7; either TRBD1 or TRBD2 may fit D (5 bases each). CDR1 and CDR2 (germline): MGHRA, YSYEKL. The CDR3 totals 14 residues. Trimming stripped 4 bases from V and 5 bases from J, with 15 bases between. In nucleotides, the CDR3 is TGCGCCAGCAGCCCCGGTATGGGGGACCACGAGCAGTACTTC. This sequence encodes CASSPGMGDHEQYF.

The chain employs TRBV5-1 and TRBJ2-1; 10 bases map to TRBD2. Unmatched junction bases numbered 5, after V lost 3 bases and J lost 2 bases. The CDR3 totals 16 residues. CDR1 SGHRS and CDR2 YFSETQ come from the germline V gene. The CDR3 loop is CASSSSGTSAYNEQFF. CDR3 coding DNA: TGCGCCAGCAGCTCCTCCGGGACTAGCGCCTACAATGAGCAGTTCTTC.

This clone was detected only once. CDR3 residues: CASSRVAGGSYEQYF. CDR3 nucleotide sequence: TGCGCCAGCAGCCGAGTAGCGGGGGGCTCATACGAGCAGTACTTC. The chain has TRBV4-1 and TRBJ2-7; 10 positions match TRBD2. This CDR3 is 15 amino acids long. The germline CDR1 and CDR2 sequences are MGHRA and YSYEKL. The junction had 7 bases not matched to a gene; V was cut back by 4 bases and J by 4 bases.

V gene TRBV5-4 combines with J gene TRBJ2-5, with D hard to call. This CDR3 has 11 amino acids. CDR1 is SGHNT and CDR2 is YYREEE in the germline V gene (reference sequence). Trimming removed 2 bases from V and 5 bases from J, with 4 bases in between. CDR3 sequence reads: CASSFGETQYF. CDR3 DNA sequence: TGTGCCAGCAGCTTCGGGGAGACCCAGTACTTC.